This TCR beta chain was recovered during a study of CD8+ T cells in alopecia areata. RNA was isolated and reverse transcribed to cDNA, the sequencing template. Only in-frame clones appear in the TCRdb table, and some are missing; sequencing was by immunoSEQ multiplex PCR. The profile shows roughly 190,000 clones, 60% of them singletons. The CDR3 length is 15 residues. After removal of 4 bases from V and 4 bases from J, the junction contained 5 bases not matched to a gene. CDR1 and CDR2 (germline): MNHEY, SMNVEV (reference sequence). As to treatment: oral pan-JAK inhibitor, 5-10 mg twice daily. The material was CD4+ T cells sorted from blood, obtained at week 24, from a patient treated with tofacitinib. The chain is built from TRBV27 and TRBJ2-1, with TRBD1 matching over 9 bases. The clonotype was recovered from a human donor with alopecia areata. This chain's CDR3 is CASSSAGQGYNEQFF. DNA for the CDR3: TGTGCCAGCAGTTCGGCGGGACAGGGATACAATGAGCAGTTCTTC.